This T cell receptor (beta chain) is drawn from a study of T cells expressing NK-cell markers. Study summary: The study drew TCR beta repertoires from sorted CD3+CD56+NKG2C+, CD3+CD56+NKG2C- and CD3+CD56-NKG2C+ T cells. Seven of the eight sequenced donors were classified as HCMV-seropositive, and one was classified as seronegative. Regarding the study as a whole: Dominant NKG2C+ clonotypes made up about 1.0-8% of CD8+ T cells in over five donors.

To note about this clonotype: The antigen is unknown.

Using the 5' RACE reads, TCRdb records one entry per CDR3 protein without DNA. The sample includes roughly 450,000 distinct CDR3 sequences. The material sequenced was blood T cells: a sorted CD56 or NKG2C T cell subset, CD4+ or CD8+ T cells, or bulk PBMC T cells (not recorded which). This clonotype originated in a woman aged 45-65 years in good health.

This CDR3 reads CAISVTPGLANTDTQYF. The J gene is TRBJ2-3, the V gene TRBV10-3; no DNA is available, so the TRBD2 call from TCRdb remains unchecked. Germline CDR1 and CDR2: ENHRY and SYGVKD. The CDR3 has 17 residues.